These 9 T cell receptor beta chains came from one sample sequenced in a study of STAT5B mutations in CD4+ large granular lymphocyte leukemia. The assay was immunoSEQ multiplex PCR, and TCRdb's table has in-frame clones only and misses some. The top ten hold about 2.5% of the sample, which has around 32,000 clones, about 81% seen once. Source material: CD4+ T cells from blood buffy coats. All receptors come from a human donor in good health.

The rearrangement joins TRBV6-5 to TRBJ1-1, with D hard to call. Between the trimmed V and J ends, which lost 2 bases and 2 bases, there was a span of 9 bases. In germline, CDR1 is MNHEY, CDR2 SVGAGI. The CDR3 runs 14 residues. Here the CDR3 reads CASSYLDTNTEAFF. The CDR3 bases are TGTGCCAGCAGTTACCTTGACACCAACACTGAAGCTTTCTTT.

The rearrangement joins TRBV11-2 to TRBJ2-1, with D maybe TRBD1 (6 bases). There are 16 residues in the CDR3. Trimming left V 0 bases short and J 4 bases short, with 13 bases between. In germline, CDR1 is SGHAT, CDR2 FQNNGV. The CDR3 loop is CASSLEGDTRYNEQFF. The CDR3 nucleotides are TGTGCCAGCAGCTTAGAGGGGGACACTAGATACAATGAGCAGTTCTTC.

This chain links TRBV6-1 with TRBJ1-2; 10 bases are shared with TRBD1. The CDR3 totals 15 residues. Germline V CDR1 and CDR2: MNHNS, SASEGT. V shed 3 bases, J shed 3 bases, and the junction held 4 bases outside the gene matches. The CDR3 sequence: CASSDQTGGDYGYTF. CDR3 bases: TGTGCCAGCAGTGATCAGACAGGGGGCGACTATGGCTACACCTTC.

This CDR3 reads CASSPPGGTTYEQYF. DNA for the CDR3: TGTGCCAGCAGCCCCCCGGGGGGGACCACCTACGAGCAGTACTTC. The chain joins TRBV7-2 to TRBJ2-7; 8 bases are a match to TRBD2. Trimming removed 5 bases from V and 2 bases from J; junction bases left unmatched: 8. The CDR3 sequence is 15 residues long. The germline gives CDR1 SGHTA, CDR2 FQGNSA.

This clone occurred once. The CDR3 here is CASSRGRMNTEAFF. The CDR3 coding sequence is TGTGCCAGTAGCAGGGGGCGGATGAACACTGAAGCTTTCTTT. The V and J genes are TRBV19 and TRBJ1-1; 8 bases map to TRBD1. Trimming took 6 bases from V and 0 from J; bases not matched to a gene: 3. Germline loops: CDR1 LNHDA, CDR2 SQIVND (reference sequence). CDR3 length: 14 residues. Combining the CDR3 with reference TRBV19 and TRBJ1-1 gives the whole variable domain DGGITQSPKYLFRKEGQNVTLSCEQNLNHDAMYWYRQDPGQGLRLIYYSQIVNDFQKGDIAEGYSVSREKKESFPLTVTSAQKNPTAFYLCASSRGRMNTEAFFGQGTRLTVV.

The J gene is TRBJ2-1, the V gene TRBV11-2, with 8 bases aligning to TRBD2. The CDR3 is made up of 14 amino acids. In germline, CDR1 is SGHAT, CDR2 FQNNGV. The V segment lost 4 bases and the J segment 6 bases; nucleotides outside the gene matches: 5. In nucleotides, the CDR3 is TGTGCCAGCAGCTGGGCGGGAGGTTCCAATGAGCAGTTCTTC. Protein product: CASSWAGGSNEQFF.

The genes are TRBV27 and TRBJ1-5; 9 bases agree with TRBD1. The ends lost 5 bases at V and 6 bases at J; junction bases unmatched: 8. The CDR3 contains 15 residues. Germline V CDR1 and CDR2: MNHEY, SMNVEV (reference sequence). The CDR3 sequence: CASSPGTGRTQPQHF. As DNA, the CDR3 is TGTGCCAGCAGTCCCGGGACAGGGAGGACTCAGCCCCAGCATTTT.

The chain links TRBV5-1 to TRBJ2-1; perhaps D is TRBD1 or TRBD2 (5 bases each). The V and J ends lost 5 bases and 10 bases respectively, with 16 bases between them. Germline lookup yields CDR1 SGHRS and CDR2 YFSETQ. This CDR3 comprises 13 residues. For the CDR3, the DNA is TGCGCCAGCAGAATGGGGGTTTCGGGAGAGCAGTTCTTC. This gives the protein CASRMGVSGEQFF.

This chain connects TRBV20-1 to TRBJ1-4, with D hard to call. Germline CDR1 reads DFQATT; CDR2 reads SNEGSKA (reference sequence). The CDR3 spans 11 residues. V lost 6 bases, J lost 5 bases, and 7 bases lay in between. The CDR3 here is CSANNNEKLFF. As DNA, the CDR3 is TGCAGTGCAAATAACAATGAAAAACTGTTTTTT.